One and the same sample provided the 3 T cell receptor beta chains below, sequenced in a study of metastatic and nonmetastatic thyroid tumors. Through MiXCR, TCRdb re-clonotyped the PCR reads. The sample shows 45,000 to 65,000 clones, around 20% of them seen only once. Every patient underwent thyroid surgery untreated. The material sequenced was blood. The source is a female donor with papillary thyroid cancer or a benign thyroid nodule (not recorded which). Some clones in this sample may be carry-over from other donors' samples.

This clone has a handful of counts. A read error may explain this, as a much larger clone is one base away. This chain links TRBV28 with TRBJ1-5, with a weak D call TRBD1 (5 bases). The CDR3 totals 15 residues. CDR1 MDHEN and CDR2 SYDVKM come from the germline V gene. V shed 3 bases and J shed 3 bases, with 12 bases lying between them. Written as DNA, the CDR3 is TGTGCCAGCAGTTTCAGGGACCGACTCAATCAGCCCCAGCATTTT. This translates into CASSFRDRLNQPQHF.

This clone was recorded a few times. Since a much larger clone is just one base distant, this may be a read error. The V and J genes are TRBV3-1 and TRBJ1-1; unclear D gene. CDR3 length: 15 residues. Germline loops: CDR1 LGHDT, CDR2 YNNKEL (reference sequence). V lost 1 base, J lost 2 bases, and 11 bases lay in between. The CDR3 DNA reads TGTGCCAGCAGCCAAGGTTTAGAGTTTAACACTGAAGCTTTCTTT. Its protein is CASSQGLEFNTEAFF.

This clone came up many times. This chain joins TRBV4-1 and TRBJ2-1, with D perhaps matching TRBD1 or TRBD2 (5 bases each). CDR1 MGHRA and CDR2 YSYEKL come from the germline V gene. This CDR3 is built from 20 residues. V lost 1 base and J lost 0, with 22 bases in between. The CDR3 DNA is TGCGCCAGCAGCCAAGTTCATGGGGGTCAGCCGAAAAACTCCTACAATGAGCAGTTCTTC. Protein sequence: CASSQVHGGQPKNSYNEQFF.